The 8 T cell receptor beta chains presented below share a single source sample, sequenced in a study of cytomegalovirus exposure and HLA in healthy donors. Both 60 Vbeta primers and 13 Jbeta primers went into the PCR. Assay: immunoSEQ multiplex PCR; the TCRdb copy retains only in-frame clones and omits some. The sample lists 60,000 to 85,000 clones; about 66% were seen once. The source material was PBMCs. The receptors stem from a man in his fifties or sixties in good health and CMV-seropositive.

This clone was seen a few times. The chain recombines TRBV5-8 with TRBJ2-7, with D unclear. This CDR3 has 15 amino acids. V dropped 0 bases and J dropped 4 bases, with 14 bases sitting between them. Germline V CDR1 and CDR2: SGHTS, YDEGEE. CDR3 loop: CASSLGGPPSYEQYF. The CDR3 region has the DNA TGTGCCAGCAGCTTGGGTGGGCCCCCCTCTTACGAGCAGTACTTC.

The CDR3 is CASSGGEKLFF. The CDR3, as DNA: TGCGCCAGCAGTGGCGGTGAAAAACTGTTTTTT. This chain uses TRBV10-2 with TRBJ1-4; D is ambiguous. The CDR3 sequence is 11 residues long. Looked up from germline, CDR1 is WSHSY and CDR2 is SAAADI. V was shortened by 4 bases and J by 7 bases, with 4 bases between the two germline ends.

The chain carries TRBV7-8 and TRBJ2-1, with 9 bases fitting TRBD2. The V gene end was trimmed by 1 base and the J gene end by 3 bases; junction bases not matched to a gene: 7. Germline CDR1 reads SGHVS; CDR2 reads FQNEAQ. The CDR3 has 17 amino acids. The CDR3 loop reads CASSLGGAGGNYNEQFF. CDR3 DNA: TGTGCCAGCAGCTTAGGAGGAGCGGGGGGCAACTACAATGAGCAGTTCTTC. Looking up the rest from reference TRBV7-8 and TRBJ2-1 gives the full variable domain: GAGVSQSPRYKVAKRGQDVALRCDPISGHVSLFWYQQALGQGPEFLTYFQNEAQLDKSGLPSDRFFAERPEGSVSTLKIQRTQQEDSAVYLCASSLGGAGGNYNEQFFGPGTRLTVL.

This clone was counted a single time. This chain connects TRBV9 to TRBJ2-5, with 9 bases identical to TRBD2. J gave up 3 bases and V 1 base, and 7 bases lay outside the gene matches. The germline V gene has CDR1 SGDLS and CDR2 YYNGEE. The length of the CDR3 is 16 residues. The CDR3 region is CASSVLAGGPKETQYF. CDR3 DNA sequence: TGTGCCAGCAGCGTACTCGCGGGGGGGCCTAAAGAGACCCAGTACTTC.

This chain links TRBV10-1 with TRBJ2-2, with TRBD2 as a possible D gene (6 bases). CDR3 length: 15 amino acids. Germline V gene sequence: CDR1 WNHNN, CDR2 SYGVQD (reference sequence). V lost 3 bases to trimming and J lost 0 bases, with 8 bases between them. DNA of the CDR3: TGCGCCAGCAGTGACGGGACTCCGAACACCGGGGAGCTGTTTTTT. Its translation: CASSDGTPNTGELFF.

The rearrangement joins TRBV2 to TRBJ2-3, with 7 bases lining up with TRBD2. Germline CDR1 and CDR2: SNHLY and FYNNEI. J lost 4 bases, V lost 2 bases, and 15 bases had no gene match. This CDR3 spans 18 amino acids. In DNA, the CDR3 is TGTGCCAGCAGTGAATGGGAGGGATCGGGGGTGCTCGCAGATACGCAGTATTTT. It yields the protein CASSEWEGSGVLADTQYF.

The rearrangement links TRBV7-2 to TRBJ1-3, with D possibly matching TRBD1 (6 bases). V gave up 4 bases and J gave up 4 bases, with 14 bases separating them. The germline gives CDR1 SGHTA, CDR2 FQGNSA. The CDR3 sequence is 15 residues long. CDR3 nucleotides: TGTGCCAGCAGCTCCTCAGGGGCGCGAGGAAACACCATATATTTT. Encoded protein: CASSSSGARGNTIYF.

This chain links TRBV11-2 with TRBJ1-1, with TRBD1 matching 9 bases. With V trimmed by 5 bases and J by 6 bases, 7 bases remained unmatched. Looked up from germline, CDR1 is SGHAT and CDR2 is FQNNGV. The CDR3 runs to 14 residues. CDR3 sequence: CASSPSQGAAEAFF. For the CDR3, the DNA is TGTGCCAGCAGCCCATCACAGGGGGCGGCTGAAGCTTTCTTT.